The 9 T cell receptor beta chains below come from one sample, sequenced in a study of shared clonotypes between healthy human individuals. Measured with immunoSEQ multiplex PCR; TCRdb has only the in-frame clones, and not every one. The sample includes about 480,000 clones, around 74% of them seen just once. The sequenced sample consisted of PBMCs. These receptor sequences come from a woman aged 40 to 49 in good health. Some clones in this sample may be carry-over from other donors' samples.

The chain recombines TRBV9 with TRBJ2-2, with D possibly TRBD1 on 6 matching bases. Trimming stripped 3 bases from V and 1 base from J, with 10 bases between. There are 15 residues in the CDR3. Germline CDR1 SGDLS, CDR2 YYNGEE. The CDR3: CASSARGQNTGELFF. In DNA, the CDR3 is TGTGCCAGCAGCGCAAGGGGACAGAACACCGGGGAGCTGTTTTTT.

The chain links TRBV10-2 to TRBJ2-1, with 13 bases matching TRBD2. The V gene's germline CDR1 is WSHSY and CDR2 SAAADI. Trimming at V came to 6 bases and at J to 2 bases, leaving 1 base not matched to a gene. CDR3 length: 15 amino acids. CDR3 in amino acids: CASRGLAGTYNEQFF. In DNA form, the CDR3 reads TGCGCCAGCAGGGGACTAGCGGGAACCTACAATGAGCAGTTCTTC.

This chain links TRBV7-9 with TRBJ2-3, with D perhaps TRBD2 (6 bases). Germline CDR1 is SEHNR and CDR2 is FQNEAQ (reference sequence). V lost 5 bases and J 4 bases, leaving 7 bases between the germline ends. This CDR3 is built from 12 residues. CDR3 loop: CASSGGPDTQYF. The CDR3 bases are TGTGCCAGCAGCGGAGGGCCAGATACGCAGTATTTT.

The rearrangement joins TRBV9 to TRBJ1-5; D gene unclear. The length of the CDR3 is 16 residues. Germline V gene data show CDR1 as SGDLS and CDR2 as YYNGEE. V was clipped by 4 bases and J by 1 base, with 15 bases between them. CDR3 in amino acids: CASSPRGSWSNQPQHF. The CDR3 DNA reads TGTGCCAGCAGCCCTCGTGGGAGCTGGAGCAATCAGCCCCAGCATTTT.

The CDR3 DNA is TGTGCCTGGAGTGGGGTCTCGCGCACAGATACGCAGTATTTT. Its translation: CAWSGVSRTDTQYF. The chain couples TRBV30 to TRBJ2-3; D gene uncertain. The CDR3 spans 14 residues. Trimming pared 1 base from V and 1 base from J, leaving 9 bases between. Germline V gene lookup returns CDR1 GTSNPN and CDR2 SVGIG (reference sequence).

This clone showed up just once. The chain employs TRBV27 and TRBJ2-7; no clear D gene. CDR3 size: 17 residues. The germline CDR1 and CDR2 sequences are MNHEY and SMNVEV (reference sequence). Trimming left V 5 bases short and J 3 bases short, with 23 bases between. CDR3 sequence reads: CASSKGRSQPGFYEQYF. CDR3 DNA: TGTGCCAGCAGTAAGGGCAGGTCGCAGCCCGGCTTCTACGAGCAGTACTTC.

The chain combines TRBV2 with TRBJ1-1; D not resolved. The ends were cut back, 5 bases at V and 5 bases at J, with 12 bases in the middle. This CDR3 spans 13 amino acids. CDR1 SNHLY and CDR2 FYNNEI come from the germline V gene. CDR3 coding DNA: TGTGCCAGCAGTCCCTCCTGGAGGACTGAAGCTTTCTTT. Its protein is CASSPSWRTEAFF.

This clone was detected only a few times. This chain links TRBV11-2 with TRBJ1-2; 7 nucleotides align to TRBD1. V lost 3 bases and J lost 2; bases outside the gene matches: 9. Germline V gives CDR1 SGHAT, CDR2 FQNNGV. The CDR3 contains 16 residues. The CDR3 region has the DNA TGTGCCAGCAGCTTTGACAGGGAATTGGACAACTATGGCTACACCTTC. Its translation: CASSFDRELDNYGYTF.

The rearrangement links TRBV7-2 to TRBJ2-7, with no clear D. The CDR3 has 13 residues. V was clipped by 4 bases and J by 0 bases, with 7 bases between them. Looked up from germline, CDR1 is SGHTA and CDR2 is FQGNSA. CDR3 DNA sequence: TGTGCCAGCAGCTCGACCCCCTCCTACGAGCAGTACTTC. Translation gives CASSSTPSYEQYF.